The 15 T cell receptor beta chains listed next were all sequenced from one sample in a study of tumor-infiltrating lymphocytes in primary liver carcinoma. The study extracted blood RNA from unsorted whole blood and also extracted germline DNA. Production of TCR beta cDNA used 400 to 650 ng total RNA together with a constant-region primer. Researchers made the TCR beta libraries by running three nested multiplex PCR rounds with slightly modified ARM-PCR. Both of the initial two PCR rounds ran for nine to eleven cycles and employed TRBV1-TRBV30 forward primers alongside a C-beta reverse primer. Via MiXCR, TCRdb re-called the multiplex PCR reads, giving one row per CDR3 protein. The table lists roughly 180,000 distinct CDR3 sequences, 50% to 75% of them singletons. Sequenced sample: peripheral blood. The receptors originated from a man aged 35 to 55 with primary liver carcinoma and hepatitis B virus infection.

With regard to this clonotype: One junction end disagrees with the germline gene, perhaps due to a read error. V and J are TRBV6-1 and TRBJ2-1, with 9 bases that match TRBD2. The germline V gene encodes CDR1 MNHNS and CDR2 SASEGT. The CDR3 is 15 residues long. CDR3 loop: CASIALAGLHNELFF. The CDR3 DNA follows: TGTGCCAGCATCGCACTAGCGGGCCTGCACAATGAGCTGTTCTTC.

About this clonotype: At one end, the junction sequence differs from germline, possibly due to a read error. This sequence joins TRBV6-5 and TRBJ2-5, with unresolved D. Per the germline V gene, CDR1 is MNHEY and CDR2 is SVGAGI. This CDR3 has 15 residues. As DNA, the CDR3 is TGTGCCAGCAGTTACGAGTACCGAAGCCAAGAGACCCAGTATTTC. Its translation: CASSYEYRSQETQYF.

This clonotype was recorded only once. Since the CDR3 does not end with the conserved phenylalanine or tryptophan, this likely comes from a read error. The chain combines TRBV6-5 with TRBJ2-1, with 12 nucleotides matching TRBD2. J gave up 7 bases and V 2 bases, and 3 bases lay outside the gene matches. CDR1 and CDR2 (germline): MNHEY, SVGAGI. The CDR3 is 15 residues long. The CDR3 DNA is TGTGCCAGCAGTTACGACGGGACTAGCGGGAATGAGCAGTTCTTA. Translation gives CASSYDGTSGNEQFL.

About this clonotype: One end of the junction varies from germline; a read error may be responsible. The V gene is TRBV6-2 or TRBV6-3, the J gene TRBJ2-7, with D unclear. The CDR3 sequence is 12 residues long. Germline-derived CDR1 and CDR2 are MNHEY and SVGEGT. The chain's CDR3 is CASSYRGNEQHF. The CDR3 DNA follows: TGTGCCAGCAGTTACCGTGGGAACGAGCAGCACTTC.

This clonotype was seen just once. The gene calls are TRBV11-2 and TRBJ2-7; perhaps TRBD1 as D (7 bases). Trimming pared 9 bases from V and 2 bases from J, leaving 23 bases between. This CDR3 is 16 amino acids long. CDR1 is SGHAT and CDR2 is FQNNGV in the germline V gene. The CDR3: CASSPLRGDSTYEQYF. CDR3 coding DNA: TGTGCCAGTAGCCCCCTGCGCGGGGACAGCACCTACGAGCAGTACTTC.

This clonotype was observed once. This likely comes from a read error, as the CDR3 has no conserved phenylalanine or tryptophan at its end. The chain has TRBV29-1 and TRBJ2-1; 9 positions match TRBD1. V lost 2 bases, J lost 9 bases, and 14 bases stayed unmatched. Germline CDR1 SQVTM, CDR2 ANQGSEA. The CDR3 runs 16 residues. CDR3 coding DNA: TGCAGCGTTGAAAACCTTCGGACAGGGGTGGGAAGTGAGCAGTTCTTG. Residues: CSVENLRTGVGSEQFL.

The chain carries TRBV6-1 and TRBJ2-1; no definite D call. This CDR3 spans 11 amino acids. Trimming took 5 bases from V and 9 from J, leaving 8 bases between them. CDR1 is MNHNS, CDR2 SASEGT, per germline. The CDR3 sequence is CASSPLVEQFF. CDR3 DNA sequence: TGTGCCAGCAGTCCCCTAGTTGAGCAGTTCTTC.

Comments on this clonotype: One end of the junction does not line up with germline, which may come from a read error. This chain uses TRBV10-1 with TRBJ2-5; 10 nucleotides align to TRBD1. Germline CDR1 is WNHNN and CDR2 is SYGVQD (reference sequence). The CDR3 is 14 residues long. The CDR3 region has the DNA TGCGCCAGCAGTGGGGACAGGGGAACGGAGACCCAATACTTC. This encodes CASSGDRGTETQYF.

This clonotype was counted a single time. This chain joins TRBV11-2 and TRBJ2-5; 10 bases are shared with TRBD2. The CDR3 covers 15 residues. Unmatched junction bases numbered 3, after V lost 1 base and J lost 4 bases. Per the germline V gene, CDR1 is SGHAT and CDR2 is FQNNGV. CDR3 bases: TGTGCCAGCAGCTTAGCTAGCGGGAGAGGAGAGACCCAGTACTTC. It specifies CASSLASGRGETQYF.

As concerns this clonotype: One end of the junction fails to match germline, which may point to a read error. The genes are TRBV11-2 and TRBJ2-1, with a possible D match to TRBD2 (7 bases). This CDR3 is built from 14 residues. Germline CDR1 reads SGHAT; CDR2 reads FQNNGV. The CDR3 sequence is CASSSLRGGDEKFF. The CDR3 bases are TGTGCCAGTAGCTCCCTTAGGGGGGGCGATGAGAAGTTCTTC.

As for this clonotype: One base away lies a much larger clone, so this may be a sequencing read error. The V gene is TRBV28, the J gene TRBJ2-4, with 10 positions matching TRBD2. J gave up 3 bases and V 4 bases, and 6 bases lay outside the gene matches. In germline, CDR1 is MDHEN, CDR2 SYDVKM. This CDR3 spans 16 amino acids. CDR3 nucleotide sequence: TGTGCCAGCAGTTCCCCCGGGACTAGCGACAAAAACATTCAGTACTTC. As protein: CASSSPGTSDKNIQYF.

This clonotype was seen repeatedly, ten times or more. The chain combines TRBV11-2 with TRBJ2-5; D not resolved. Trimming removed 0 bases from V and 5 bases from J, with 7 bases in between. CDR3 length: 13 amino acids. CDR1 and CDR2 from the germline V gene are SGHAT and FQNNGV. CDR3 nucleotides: TGTGCCAGCAGCTTAGATTTTCTGGAGACCCAGTACTTC. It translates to CASSLDFLETQYF.

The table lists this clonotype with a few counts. CDR3 in amino acids: CASSDTGRGDTQYF. In nucleotides, the CDR3 is TGTGCCAGCAGTGACACAGGGAGGGGAGATACGCAGTATTTT. The chain couples TRBV12-3 or TRBV12-4 to TRBJ2-3; D might be TRBD2 (7 bases). The CDR3 covers 14 residues. V lost 5 bases and J lost 5, with 14 bases in between.

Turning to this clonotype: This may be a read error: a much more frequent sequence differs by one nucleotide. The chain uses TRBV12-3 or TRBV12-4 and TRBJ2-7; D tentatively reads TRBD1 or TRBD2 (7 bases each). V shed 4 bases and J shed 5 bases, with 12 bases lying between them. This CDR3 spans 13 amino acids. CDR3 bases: TGTGCCAGCAGTTGGGCAGGGGGGGACGAGCAGTACTTC. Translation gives CASSWAGGDEQYF.

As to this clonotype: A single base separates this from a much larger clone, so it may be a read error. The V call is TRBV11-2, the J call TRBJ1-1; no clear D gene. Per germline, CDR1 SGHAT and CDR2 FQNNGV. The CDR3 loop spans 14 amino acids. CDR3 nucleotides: TGTGCCAGCAGCTTAGCGGGGTTTGGGTCTGAACCTTTCTTT. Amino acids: CASSLAGFGSEPFF.